What follows are 30 T cell receptor beta chains derived from one specimen sequenced in a study of T cell clonality in common variable immunodeficiency. What these receptors recognize is not known. Study results and caveats: Common variable immunodeficiency TCR beta sequences reportedly had fewer deletions and N-nucleotide insertions.

Only in-frame clones appear in the TCRdb table, and some are missing; sequencing was by immunoSEQ multiplex PCR. The record shows about 23,000 clones for this sample, with no singletons present. The specimen was peripheral blood mononuclear cells. The receptor set was obtained from a human donor with common variable immunodeficiency.

This clone appeared a few times. The read ends 3 residues early relative to the CDR3; the germline J gene fills the gap. This chain joins TRBV5-1 and TRBJ2-5; 7 bases fit TRBD2. The V and J ends lost 4 bases and 4 bases, in that order; junction bases with no gene match: 7. CDR1 and CDR2 (germline): SGHRS, YFSETQ. The CDR3 contains 14 residues. The CDR3 loop is CASSLRGDGETQYF. The sequenced part of the CDR3 DNA is TGCGCCAGCAGCCTACGGGGGGACGGAGAGACC.

Turning to this clone: Read data end 3 residues before the CDR3 end; the end is taken from the germline J gene. V is TRBV30 and J is TRBJ1-6, with TRBD1 matching 9 bases. CDR1 is GTSNPN and CDR2 is SVGIG in the germline V gene (reference sequence). The CDR3 is made up of 16 amino acids. V lost 3 bases, J lost 5 bases, and 8 bases stayed unmatched. Partial CDR3 DNA: TGTGCCTGGAGCCCCTGGACAGGGGTGGATAATTCACCC. This gives the protein CAWSPWTGVDNSP. The full CDR3 is CAWSPWTGVDNSPLHF. The variable domain in full, completed from reference TRBV30 and TRBJ1-6, reads SQTIHQWPATLVQPVGSPLSLECTVEGTSNPNLYWYRQAAGRGLQLLFYSVGIGQISSEVPQNLSASRPQDRQFILSSKKLLLSDSGFYLCAWSPWTGVDNSPLHFGNGTRLTVT.

This clone has a count of ten or more. The CDR3 end lies 3 residues beyond the end of the read and is filled in from the germline J gene. V usage is TRBV5-1 and J usage is TRBJ1-2; D gene unclear. V was shortened by 0 bases and J by 2 bases, with 11 bases between the two germline ends. This CDR3 is built from 15 residues. Looked up from germline, CDR1 is SGHRS and CDR2 is YFSETQ. CDR3 sequence: CASSLAGWVNYGYTF. The part of the CDR3 DNA that was read is TGCGCCAGCAGCTTGGCGGGGTGGGTGAACTATGGC.

This clone was seen at least ten times. Sequencing ends 3 residues short of the CDR3 end; the germline J gene provides the rest. This chain joins TRBV29-1 and TRBJ2-1; D is ambiguous. Trimming removed 3 bases at V and 1 base at J, with 13 bases between. Germline V gene sequence: CDR1 SQVTM, CDR2 ANQGSEA. The CDR3 spans 15 residues. CDR3 DNA (partial): TGCAGCGTTGATGGCCACACTACTTCCTACAATGAG. Amino acid sequence: CSVDGHTTSYNE. The CDR3, in full, reads CSVDGHTTSYNEQFF.

This clone was counted between two and nine times. The CDR3 end lies 3 residues beyond the end of the read and is filled in from the germline J gene. The J gene is TRBJ1-2, the V gene TRBV2; maybe TRBD1 (5 bases). CDR1 SNHLY and CDR2 FYNNEI come from the germline V gene. Trimming stripped 7 bases from V and 4 bases from J, with 16 bases between. This CDR3 spans 14 amino acids. The CDR3 is CASKPGFSFYGYTF. CDR3 bases read: TGTGCCAGCAAGCCAGGGTTCTCCTTCTATGGC.

This clone was picked up a small number of times. Read data end 3 residues before the CDR3 end; the end is taken from the germline J gene. V is TRBV7-9 and J is TRBJ2-2, with 8 positions matching TRBD2. The ends lost 5 bases at V and 4 bases at J; junction bases unmatched: 3. The length of the CDR3 is 14 residues. Germline CDR1 SEHNR, CDR2 FQNEAQ (reference sequence). CDR3: CASSQAGGTGELFF. The CDR3 bases that were read are TGTGCCAGCAGCCAGGCGGGAGGCACCGGGGAG.

A few counts support this clone. The sequenced fragment ends 3 residues before the CDR3 boundary, so the rest is inferred from the germline J gene. The chain joins TRBV11-2 to TRBJ2-7; 7 bases are a match to TRBD1. Trimming removed 4 bases from V and 5 bases from J; junction bases left unmatched: 8. Germline V gives CDR1 SGHAT, CDR2 FQNNGV. The CDR3 totals 14 residues. The chain's CDR3 is CASSSRTGINEQYF. The part of the CDR3 DNA that was read is TGTGCCAGCAGCTCCCGGACAGGAATCAACGAG.

About this clone itself: The read falls 3 residues short of the CDR3 end, and the missing part is taken from the germline J gene. The chain is built from TRBV5-1 and TRBJ2-7; 7 bases are a match to TRBD1. J gave up 2 bases and V 2 bases, and 4 bases lay outside the gene matches. The CDR3 runs 14 residues. CDR1 is SGHRS, CDR2 YFSETQ, per germline. CDR3 DNA, as far as it was read: TGCGCCAGCAGCTTAGAGGGACAGCCCTACGAG. Translated, it gives CASSLEGQPYE. The full CDR3 protein is CASSLEGQPYEQYF.

Points on this clone: The read ends 3 residues shy of where the CDR3 ends; the end is completed using the germline J gene. The chain joins TRBV18 to TRBJ1-5; 7 bases match TRBD1. The CDR3 runs to 14 residues. Per germline, CDR1 KGHSH and CDR2 LQKENI. V trimming: 6 bases; J trimming: 6 bases; junction bases outside the gene matches: 8. CDR3 DNA (partial): TGTGCCAGCTCGACAGGGACACAAACTCAGCCC. It specifies CASSTGTQTQP. The entire CDR3 sequence reads CASSTGTQTQPQHF.

This clone was picked up a small number of times. The read halts 3 residues ahead of the CDR3 end, with the missing end drawn from the germline J gene. The J gene is TRBJ1-1, the V gene TRBV2, with a weak D call TRBD1 (5 bases). With 1 base removed from V and 0 bases from J, the gap between germline ends came to 9 bases. This CDR3 comprises 15 residues. The germline V gene has CDR1 SNHLY and CDR2 FYNNEI. The CDR3 bases that were read are TGTGCCAGCAGTGAAGGTGGGGGGGTGAACACTGAA. It encodes CASSEGGGVNTE. The entire CDR3 protein is CASSEGGGVNTEAFF.

For this clone: The read finishes 3 residues shy of the CDR3 end, and the germline J gene is used to complete it. The chain has TRBV18 and TRBJ1-2; a possible D gene is TRBD1 (5 bases). CDR3 size: 16 residues. Germline assignment: CDR1 KGHSH and CDR2 LQKENI. This CDR3 reads CASSPVKGQEAGGYTF. The CDR3 DNA, read in part, is TGTGCCAGCTCACCAGTGAAGGGGCAGGAGGCAGGCGGC.

This clone was observed at least ten times. The read ends 3 residues shy of where the CDR3 ends; the end is completed using the germline J gene. The chain carries TRBV20-1 and TRBJ1-5, with D maybe TRBD1 (5 bases). Trimming stripped 1 base from V and 3 bases from J, with 16 bases between. CDR1 DFQATT and CDR2 SNEGSKA come from the germline V gene (reference sequence). The CDR3 has 16 residues. The CDR3 bases that were read are TGCAGTGCTAGAGCGGAAAGGGGCAGGAACAATCAGCCC. Translation: CSARAERGRNNQP. The whole CDR3 protein reads CSARAERGRNNQPQHF.

This clone was detected only a few times. The read halts 3 residues ahead of the CDR3 end, with the missing end drawn from the germline J gene. The chain joins TRBV20-1 to TRBJ2-7, with TRBD1 as a possible D gene (6 bases). CDR3 length: 14 residues. V was shortened by 6 bases and J by 2 bases, with 17 bases between the two germline ends. Germline V gene lookup returns CDR1 DFQATT and CDR2 SNEGSKA (reference sequence). The chain's CDR3 is CSAGTGNQAYEQYF. The sequenced CDR3 bases are TGCAGTGCAGGTACAGGGAACCAAGCCTACGAG.

As concerns this clone: The observed sequence ends 3 residues before the CDR3 terminus, with the missing tail filled in from the germline J gene. The gene calls are TRBV6-1 and TRBJ2-7; 8 positions match TRBD2. V lost 1 base and J lost 2; bases outside the gene matches: 4. CDR1 is MNHNS and CDR2 is SASEGT in the germline V gene. The CDR3 extends over 15 amino acids. CDR3 bases read: TGTGCCAGCAGTGAAGATGCGACTAGCGCCTACGAG. Protein: CASSEDATSAYE. The CDR3, in full, reads CASSEDATSAYEQYF.

Only a few counts were recorded for this clone. With the read ending 3 residues before the CDR3 end, the germline J gene is used to fill in that end. The genes are TRBV5-1 and TRBJ1-3, with a possible D match to TRBD1 (6 bases). The germline V gene encodes CDR1 SGHRS and CDR2 YFSETQ. The CDR3 runs 16 residues. Trimming cost V 7 bases and J 3 bases, with 20 bases left between them. CDR3 DNA, as far as it was read: TGCGCCAGCTCCGGCGGGGGGGCGAACAATGGAAACACC. Protein sequence: CASSGGGANNGNT. The full CDR3 is CASSGGGANNGNTIYF.

In its sample, this clone ranks as medium-sized. The CDR3 end is not reached by the read, which stops 3 residues before it; the germline J gene fills it in. The chain employs TRBV4-2 and TRBJ2-1; 8 positions match TRBD2. Trimming took 4 bases from V and 3 from J; bases not matched to a gene: 20. CDR3 length: 20 amino acids. The germline CDR1 and CDR2 sequences are LGHNA and YNFKEQ. The chain's CDR3 is CASSPLGGAGRGFDYNEQFF. Incomplete CDR3 DNA: TGTGCCAGCAGCCCCCTCGGGGGGGCCGGGCGCGGATTTGACTACAATGAG.

In its sample, this clone was seen many times. Incomplete CDR3 DNA: TGTGCCAGCAGCTTACCGGATACG. Protein product: CASSLPDT. The whole CDR3 reads CASSLPDTQYF. This chain uses TRBV7-2 with TRBJ2-3; D unclear. The sequenced fragment ends 3 residues before the CDR3 boundary, so the rest is inferred from the germline J gene. The CDR3 contains 11 residues. V was pared by 2 bases and J by 6 bases, with 3 bases between. Germline V CDR1 and CDR2: SGHTA, FQGNSA.

A remark on this clone: Sequencing ends 3 residues short of the CDR3 end; the germline J gene provides the rest. The chain employs TRBV6-2 or TRBV6-3 and TRBJ2-5; 8 bases match TRBD2. Germline-derived CDR1 and CDR2 are MNHEY and SVGEGT. V shed 2 bases and J 4 bases; nucleotides not matched to a gene: 0. This CDR3 comprises 13 residues. The sequenced part of the CDR3 DNA is TGTGCCAGCAGTTACGGACTAGCAGAGACC. This gives the protein CASSYGLAET. The whole CDR3 reads CASSYGLAETQYF.

This clone was seen a few times. The CDR3 goes on 3 residues after the read ends, and that part is filled in from the germline J gene. The rearrangement links TRBV30 to TRBJ2-2; 10 positions agree with TRBD1. The CDR3 length is 16 residues. Germline loops: CDR1 GTSNPN, CDR2 SVGIG (reference sequence). The V and J ends lost 3 bases and 4 bases, in that order; junction bases with no gene match: 8. The CDR3 is CAWRFRDRGVTGELFF. CDR3 bases read: TGTGCCTGGAGGTTCCGGGACAGGGGAGTCACCGGGGAG.

For this clone: The sequenced fragment ends 3 residues before the CDR3 boundary, so the rest is inferred from the germline J gene. The V and J genes are TRBV30 and TRBJ2-1; tentatively, D is TRBD1 (5 bases). V lost 4 bases, J lost 5 bases, and 9 bases lay in between. CDR1 is GTSNPN and CDR2 is SVGIG in the germline V gene (reference sequence). The CDR3 consists of 12 residues. This CDR3 reads CAWKGRDNEQFF. The DNA read from the CDR3 is TGTGCCTGGAAAGGCAGGGACAATGAG. Based on the CDR3 plus reference TRBV30 and TRBJ2-1, the full variable domain is SQTIHQWPATLVQPVGSPLSLECTVEGTSNPNLYWYRQAAGRGLQLLFYSVGIGQISSEVPQNLSASRPQDRQFILSSKKLLLSDSGFYLCAWKGRDNEQFFGPGTRLTVL.

By sample share, this clone is medium-sized. The CDR3 goes on 3 residues after the read ends, and that part is filled in from the germline J gene. The chain recombines TRBV20-1 with TRBJ2-7; 8 nucleotides line up with TRBD2. Germline values: CDR1 DFQATT, CDR2 SNEGSKA (reference sequence). The CDR3 loop spans 15 amino acids. The J segment lost 3 bases and the V segment lost 2 bases, leaving 9 bases of the junction unmatched. CDR3 sequence: CSARFGLAEIYEQYF. The sequenced CDR3 bases are TGCAGTGCTAGATTCGGACTAGCAGAGATCTACGAG.

This clone was observed many times. The CDR3: CASSLGRGTEAFF. Partial CDR3 DNA: TGTGCCAGCAGCTTAGGACGGGGCACTGAA. V is TRBV5-6 and J is TRBJ1-1, with D uncertain. The read stops 3 residues short of the end of the CDR3; the missing end is completed from the germline J gene. The CDR3 extends over 13 amino acids. Germline CDR1 reads SGHDT; CDR2 reads YYEEEE. Trimming removed 2 bases at V and 4 bases at J, with 9 bases between.

This clone was picked up many times. The CDR3 extends 3 residues past the end of the read, so its final part is completed from the germline J gene. The rearrangement links TRBV5-4 to TRBJ2-2; 15 nucleotides align to TRBD2. Trimming took 3 bases from V and 7 from J; bases not matched to a gene: 4. Germline-derived CDR1 and CDR2 are SGHNT and YYREEE (reference sequence). CDR3 length: 16 residues. The CDR3 DNA, read in part, is TGTGCCAGCAGCTCCGGACTAGCGGGAGGGTTCGGGGAG. Translation: CASSSGLAGGFGE. Given in full, the CDR3 is CASSSGLAGGFGELFF.

Remarks on this clone: The read is 3 residues too short to cover the CDR3 end, so that end is filled in from the germline J gene. The chain joins TRBV19 to TRBJ2-6; perhaps TRBD1 as D (6 bases). The CDR3 length is 17 residues. Germline values: CDR1 LNHDA, CDR2 SQIVND (reference sequence). V lost 7 bases and J lost 1, with 17 bases in between. CDR3 bases read: TGTGCCAGTACCCGGACAGTCTTCTCGTCTGGGGCCAACGTC. Amino acid sequence: CASTRTVFSSGANV. The entire CDR3 protein is CASTRTVFSSGANVLTF.

The table lists this clone with a few counts. The missing CDR3 end, 3 residues past where the read stops, is filled in from the germline J gene. The chain employs TRBV7-9 and TRBJ1-6, with D maybe TRBD1 (6 bases). Germline V CDR1 and CDR2: SEHNR, FQNEAQ (reference sequence). There are 15 residues in the CDR3. Trimming cost V 3 bases and J 5 bases, with 11 bases left between them. This CDR3 is CASSLTRGDNSPLHF. The CDR3 DNA, read in part, is TGTGCCAGCAGCTTGACCAGGGGCGATAATTCACCC.

This clone was counted between two and nine times. The part of the CDR3 DNA that was read is TGTGCCAGCAGCTTAAGGATAGCGGCTAACACCGGGGAG. Protein: CASSLRIAANTGE. The whole CDR3 reads CASSLRIAANTGELFF. V gene TRBV7-6 combines with J gene TRBJ2-2, with D possibly being TRBD2 (6 bases). The read terminates 3 residues before the CDR3 end, so the remaining end is supplied by the germline J gene. With 2 bases removed from V and 2 bases from J, the gap between germline ends came to 12 bases. From germline, CDR1 is SGHVS and CDR2 FNYEAQ. The CDR3 totals 16 residues.

As to this clone: Read sequence stops 3 residues before the CDR3 end, and the germline J gene provides the missing end. This chain connects TRBV19 to TRBJ1-5; 8 bases match TRBD1. The V gene end was trimmed by 9 bases and the J gene end by 3 bases; junction bases not matched to a gene: 7. The CDR3 has 14 residues. Per the germline V gene, CDR1 is LNHDA and CDR2 is SQIVND (reference sequence). CDR3 sequence: CASNRGLDNQPQHF. CDR3 DNA (partial): TGTGCCAGCAACAGGGGGTTGGACAATCAGCCC. The full variable domain, its missing parts supplied by reference TRBV19 and TRBJ1-5, is DGGITQSPKYLFRKEGQNVTLSCEQNLNHDAMYWYRQDPGQGLRLIYYSQIVNDFQKGDIAEGYSVSREKKESFPLTVTSAQKNPTAFYLCASNRGLDNQPQHFGDGTRLSIL.

This clone was detected only a few times. The CDR3 end lies 3 residues beyond the end of the read and is filled in from the germline J gene. V is TRBV7-2 and J is TRBJ1-5, with 9 bases fitting TRBD1. The V and J ends lost 5 bases and 6 bases, in that order; junction bases with no gene match: 8. Germline lookup yields CDR1 SGHTA and CDR2 FQGNSA. This CDR3 region has 15 residues. CDR3 bases read: TGTGCCAGCAGCCCCGGGACAGGGAGGACTCAGCCC. Protein sequence: CASSPGTGRTQP. In full, the CDR3 is CASSPGTGRTQPQHF.

This clone appeared a few times. The sequence runs out 3 residues before the end of the CDR3; the remainder is reconstructed from the germline J gene. Other DNA sequences within the sample encode an identical CDR3. The rearrangement links TRBV18 to TRBJ2-6, with a weak D call TRBD1 (6 bases). CDR3 size: 18 residues. Germline assignment: CDR1 KGHSH and CDR2 LQKENI. Deletions cut 6 bases from V and 4 bases from J, with 22 bases between. The CDR3 bases that were read are TGTGCCAGCTCTCGCCAGATGGCAGGGGCCTCGGGGGCCAACGTC. As protein: CASSRQMAGASGANV. The full CDR3 protein is CASSRQMAGASGANVLTF.

About this clone: The CDR3 end falls 3 residues outside the read, so it is completed with the germline J gene. This chain uses TRBV7-9 with TRBJ1-5; the match to TRBD1 covers 10 bases. Germline lookup yields CDR1 SEHNR and CDR2 FQNEAQ (reference sequence). The trim removed 5 bases at V and 4 bases at J, leaving 2 bases unmatched. This CDR3 contains 14 residues. This chain's CDR3 is CASSPGQGNQPQHF. The CDR3 DNA, read in part, is TGTGCCAGCAGCCCGGGACAGGGGAATCAGCCC. The full variable domain, rest sourced from reference TRBV7-9 and TRBJ1-5, is DTGVSQNPRHKITKRGQNVTFRCDPISEHNRLYWYRQTLGQGPEFLTYFQNEAQLEKSRLLSDRFSAERPKGSFSTLEIQRTEQGDSAMYLCASSPGQGNQPQHFGDGTRLSIL.